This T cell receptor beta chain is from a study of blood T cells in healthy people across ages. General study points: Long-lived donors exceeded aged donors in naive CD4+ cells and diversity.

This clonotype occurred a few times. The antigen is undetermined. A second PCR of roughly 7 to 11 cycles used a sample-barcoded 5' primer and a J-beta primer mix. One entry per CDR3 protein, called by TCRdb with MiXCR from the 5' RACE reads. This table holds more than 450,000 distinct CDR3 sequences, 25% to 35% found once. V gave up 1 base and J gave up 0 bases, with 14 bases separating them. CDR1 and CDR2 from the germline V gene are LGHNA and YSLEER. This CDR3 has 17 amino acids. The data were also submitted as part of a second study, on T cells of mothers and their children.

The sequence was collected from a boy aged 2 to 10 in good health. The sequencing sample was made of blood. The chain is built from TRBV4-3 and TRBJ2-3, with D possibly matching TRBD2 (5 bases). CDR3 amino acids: CASSQGAGGRSTDTQYF. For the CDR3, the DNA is TGCGCCAGCAGCCAAGGGGCCGGCGGGCGGAGCACAGATACGCAGTATTTT.